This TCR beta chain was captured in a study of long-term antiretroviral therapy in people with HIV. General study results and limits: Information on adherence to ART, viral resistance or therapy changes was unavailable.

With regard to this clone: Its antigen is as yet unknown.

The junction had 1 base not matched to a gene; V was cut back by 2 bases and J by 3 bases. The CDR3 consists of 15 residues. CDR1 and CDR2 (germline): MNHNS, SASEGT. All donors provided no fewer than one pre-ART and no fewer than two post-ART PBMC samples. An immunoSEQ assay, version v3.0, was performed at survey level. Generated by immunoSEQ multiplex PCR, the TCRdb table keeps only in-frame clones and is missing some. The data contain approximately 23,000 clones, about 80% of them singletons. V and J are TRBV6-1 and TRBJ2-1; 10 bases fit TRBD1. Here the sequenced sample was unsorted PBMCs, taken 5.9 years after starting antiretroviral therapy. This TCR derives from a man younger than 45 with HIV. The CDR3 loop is CASSERTGGYNEQFF. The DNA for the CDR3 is TGTGCCAGCAGTGAACGGACAGGGGGCTACAATGAGCAGTTCTTC.